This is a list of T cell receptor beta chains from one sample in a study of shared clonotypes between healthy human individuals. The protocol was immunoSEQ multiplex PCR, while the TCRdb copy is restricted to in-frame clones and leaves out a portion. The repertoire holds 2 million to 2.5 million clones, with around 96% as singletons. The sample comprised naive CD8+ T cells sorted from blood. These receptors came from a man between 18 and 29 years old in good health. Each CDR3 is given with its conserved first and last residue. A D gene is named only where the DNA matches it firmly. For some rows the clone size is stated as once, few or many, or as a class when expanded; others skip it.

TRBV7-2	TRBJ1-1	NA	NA	CASSPGMNTEAFF	TGTGCCAGCAGCCCCGGAATGAACACTGAAGCTTTCTTT
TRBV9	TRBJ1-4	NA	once	CASSVYLGQSEKLFF	TGTGCCAGCAGCGTATATCTGGGCCAGAGTGAAAAACTGTTTTTT
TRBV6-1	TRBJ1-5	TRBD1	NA	CASSERTGDQPQHF	TGTGCCAGCAGTGAAAGGACAGGGGATCAGCCCCAGCATTTT
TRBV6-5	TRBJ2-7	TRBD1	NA	CASSSPGQGSYEQYF	TGTGCCAGCAGTTCACCGGGACAGGGAAGCTACGAGCAGTACTTC
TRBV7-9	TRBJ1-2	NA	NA	CASSGGQTVGGYTF	TGTGCCAGCAGCGGCGGACAGACGGTTGGTGGCTACACCTTC
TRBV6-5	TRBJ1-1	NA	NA	CASSFQPNTEAFF	TGTGCCAGCAGTTTCCAACCGAACACTGAAGCTTTCTTT
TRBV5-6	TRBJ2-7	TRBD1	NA	CASSPGTGTYEQYF	TGTGCCAGCAGCCCCGGGACAGGCACCTACGAGCAGTACTTC
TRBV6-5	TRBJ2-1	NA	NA	CASSPGGNEQFF	TGTGCCAGCAGTCCAGGAGGGAATGAGCAGTTCTTC
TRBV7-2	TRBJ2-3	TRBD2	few	CASSLFGTSGFTDTQYF	TGTGCCAGCAGCTTATTTGGGACTAGCGGATTCACAGATACGCAGTATTTT
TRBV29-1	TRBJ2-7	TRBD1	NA	CSVAGTGVFYEQYF	TGCAGCGTAGCAGGGACAGGGGTTTTCTACGAGCAGTACTTC
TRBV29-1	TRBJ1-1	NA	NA	CSDLDSYTEAFF	TGCAGCGATTTAGACAGCTACACTGAAGCTTTCTTT
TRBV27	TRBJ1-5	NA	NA	CASSSPGSWDQPQHF	TGTGCCAGCAGTTCCCCGGGCTCCTGGGATCAGCCCCAGCATTTT
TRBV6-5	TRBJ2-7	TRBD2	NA	CASSLSGSGNEQYF	TGTGCCAGCAGCCTGAGCGGGAGTGGCAACGAGCAGTACTTC
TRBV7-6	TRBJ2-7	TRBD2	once	CASSLGQAASGSYEQYF	TGTGCCAGCAGCTTAGGGCAAGCGGCTAGCGGGAGCTACGAGCAGTACTTC
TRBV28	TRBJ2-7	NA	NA	CASSLPGLAYEQYF	TGTGCCAGCAGTTTACCAGGACTCGCCTACGAGCAGTACTTC
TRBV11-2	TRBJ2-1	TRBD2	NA	CASSPLAGNYNEQFF	TGTGCCAGCAGCCCCCTAGCGGGGAACTACAATGAGCAGTTCTTC
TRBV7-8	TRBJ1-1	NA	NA	CASSLDPGAGTEAFF	TGTGCCAGCAGCTTAGACCCGGGGGCAGGGACTGAAGCTTTCTTT
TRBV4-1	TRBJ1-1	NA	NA	CASSFTPRGNTEAFF	TGCGCCAGCAGCTTCACACCCAGGGGGAACACTGAAGCTTTCTTT
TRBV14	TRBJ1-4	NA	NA	CASSEWGAIELFF	TGTGCCAGCAGCGAATGGGGGGCGATTGAACTGTTTTTT
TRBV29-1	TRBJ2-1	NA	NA	CSVEDEAVEQFF	TGCAGCGTTGAAGATGAGGCGGTTGAGCAGTTCTTC
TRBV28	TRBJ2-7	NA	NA	CASSLVPYDEQYF	TGTGCCAGCAGTTTAGTCCCCTATGACGAGCAGTACTTC
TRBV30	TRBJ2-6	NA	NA	CAWSLVSGANVLTF	TGTGCCTGGAGCCTCGTCTCTGGGGCCAACGTCCTGACTTTC
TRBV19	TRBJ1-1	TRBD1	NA	CASSISRGPEAFF	TGTGCCAGTAGTATCTCCAGGGGGCCTGAAGCTTTCTTT
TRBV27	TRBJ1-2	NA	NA	CASTPSTGHLNYGYTF	TGTGCCAGCACTCCCTCGACGGGACACCTAAACTATGGCTACACCTTC
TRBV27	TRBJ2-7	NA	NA	CASSLLGVQFNAGIYEQYF	TGTGCCAGCAGTTTACTCGGGGTGCAGTTCAATGCTGGAATCTACGAGCAGTACTTC
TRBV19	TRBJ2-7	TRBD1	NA	CASSNPPGQDSYEQYF	TGTGCCAGTAGCAATCCCCCGGGACAGGACTCCTACGAGCAGTACTTC
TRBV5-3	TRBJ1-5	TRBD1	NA	CARSLRDRVNQPQHF	TGTGCCAGAAGCCTCCGGGACAGGGTAAACCAGCCCCAGCATTTT
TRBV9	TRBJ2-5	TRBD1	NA	CASSELPGGETQYF	TGTGCCAGCAGTGAACTACCAGGGGGAGAGACCCAGTACTTC
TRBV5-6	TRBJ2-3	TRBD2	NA	CASSLALAGSQDTQYF	TGTGCCAGCAGCTTGGCGCTAGCGGGGAGTCAAGATACGCAGTATTTT
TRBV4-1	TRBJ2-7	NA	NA	CASSQDTSRGHISYEQYF	TGCGCCAGCAGCCAAGATACCTCCAGGGGCCACATCTCCTACGAGCAGTACTTC
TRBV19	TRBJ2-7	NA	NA	CASSIWDGEQYF	TGTGCCAGTAGTATATGGGACGGCGAGCAGTACTTC
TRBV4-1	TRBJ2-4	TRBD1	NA	CASSPGTGIAKNIQYF	TGCGCCAGCAGCCCGGGGACAGGGATAGCCAAAAACATTCAGTACTTC
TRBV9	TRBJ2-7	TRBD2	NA	CASSPKYGTNYEQYF	TGTGCCAGCAGCCCTAAATACGGGACTAACTACGAGCAGTACTTC
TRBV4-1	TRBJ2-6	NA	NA	CASSQETPQVFGANVLTF	TGCGCCAGCAGCCAAGAAACACCGCAAGTGTTTGGGGCCAACGTCCTGACTTTC
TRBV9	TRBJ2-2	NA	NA	CASSVEGTTNTGELFF	TGTGCCAGCAGCGTAGAAGGAACGACGAACACCGGGGAGCTGTTTTTT